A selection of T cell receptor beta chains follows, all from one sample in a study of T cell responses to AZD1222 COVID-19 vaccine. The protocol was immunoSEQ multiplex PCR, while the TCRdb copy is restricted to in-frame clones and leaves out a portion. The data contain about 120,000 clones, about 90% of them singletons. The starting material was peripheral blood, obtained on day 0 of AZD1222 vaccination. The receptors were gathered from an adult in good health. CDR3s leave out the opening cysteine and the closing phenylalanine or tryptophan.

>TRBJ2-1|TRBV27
ASQSVGPLGEQF
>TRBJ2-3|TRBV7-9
ASVAGGPVDTQY
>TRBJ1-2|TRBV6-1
ASSDRDRYGYT
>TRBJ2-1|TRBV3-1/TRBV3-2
ASSSPGRISSYNEQF
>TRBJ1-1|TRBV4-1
ASSPVEVGGDTEAF
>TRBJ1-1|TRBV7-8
ASSRGASTPEAF
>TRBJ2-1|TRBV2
ASSEAPSGRYNEQF
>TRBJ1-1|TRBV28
ASSSLWGGIDTEAF
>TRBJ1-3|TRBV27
ASSLLAGSGNTIY
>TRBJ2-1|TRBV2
ASSEVRAAYNEQF
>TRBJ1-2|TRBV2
ASSDGTNNYGYT
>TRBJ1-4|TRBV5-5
ASSLASFIGDEKLF
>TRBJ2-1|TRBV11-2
ASSLDEQF
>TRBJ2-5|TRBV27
ASSTNRDLAETQY
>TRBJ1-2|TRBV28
ASSLVLAGTEGGYT
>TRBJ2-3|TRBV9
ASSVGLAGTFTDTQY
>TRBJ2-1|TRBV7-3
ASSFSEGLAPSYNEQF
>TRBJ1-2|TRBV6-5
ASSFRNNDYGYT
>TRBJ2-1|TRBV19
ARGAKGQGMDEQF
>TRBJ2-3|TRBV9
ASGRAGIGADTQY
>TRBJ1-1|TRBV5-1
ASSHPGQGNTEAF
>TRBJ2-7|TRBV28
ASSLSSSVYYEQY
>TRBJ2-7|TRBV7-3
ASSPGTGSEQY
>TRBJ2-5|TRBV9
ASSGGLAETQY
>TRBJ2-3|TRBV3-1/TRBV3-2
ASSPGLAERTDTQY
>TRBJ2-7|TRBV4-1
ASSLWVTGPYEQY
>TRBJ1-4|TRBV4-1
ASGQINEKLF
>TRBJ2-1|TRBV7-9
ASSPPFADEQF
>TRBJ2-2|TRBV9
ASSVDRDEGGELF
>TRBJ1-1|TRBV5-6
ASRPRRNTEAF
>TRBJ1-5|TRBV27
ASSRRRGSGQPQH
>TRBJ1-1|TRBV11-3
ASSIRQGGTEAF
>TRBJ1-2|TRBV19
ASNPGTDYGYT
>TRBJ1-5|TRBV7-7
ASSPRGKVAHSNQPQH
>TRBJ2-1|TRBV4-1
ASSQESTGAPYNEQF
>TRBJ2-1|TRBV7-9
ASETSGDNEQF
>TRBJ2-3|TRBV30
AWSRTADTDTQY
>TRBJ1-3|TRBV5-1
ASSVTGGNTIY
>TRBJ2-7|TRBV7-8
ASSPGLAGGSRSYEQY
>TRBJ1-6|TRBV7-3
ASSLTGQGNSPLH
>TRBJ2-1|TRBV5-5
ASSLVLLADYNEQF
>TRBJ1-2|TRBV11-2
ASSHMGDNYGYT
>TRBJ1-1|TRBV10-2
ASSATDTLEAF
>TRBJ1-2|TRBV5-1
ASSLGRTNSYGYT
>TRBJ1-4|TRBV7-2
ATRERDNEKLF
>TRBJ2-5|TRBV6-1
ASSEPRGTAIQETQY
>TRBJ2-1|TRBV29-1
SVDPSGYNEQF
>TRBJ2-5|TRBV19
ASSRTGLAGGRQETQY
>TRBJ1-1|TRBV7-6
ASSPGTGPSAAF
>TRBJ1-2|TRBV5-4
ASSTDTYGYT
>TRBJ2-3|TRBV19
ATRGLAGVMDTQY
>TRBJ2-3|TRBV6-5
ASSYRGVGTQY
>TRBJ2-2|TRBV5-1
ASSLLAGQGANTGELF
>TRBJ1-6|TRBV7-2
ASSFGQGGDSPLH
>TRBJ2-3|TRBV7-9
ASSQGLAGAGEDTQY
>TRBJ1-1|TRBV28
ASSLIGEVINTEAF
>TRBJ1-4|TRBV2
ASQAEGMTNEKLF
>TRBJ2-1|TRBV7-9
ASSSRLAGYNEQF
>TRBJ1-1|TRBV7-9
ASSARTVGNTEAF
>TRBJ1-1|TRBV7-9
ASSLVQQGIENTEAF